The rows below give T cell receptor beta chains drawn from one sample of a study of shared clonotypes between healthy human individuals. TCRdb's copy holds only in-frame clones and misses some; the assay was immunoSEQ multiplex PCR. The sample yields millions of clones, approximately 95% seen once. Sequencing was carried out using naive CD4+ T cells sorted from blood. Receptors were obtained from a man aged 18 to 30 in good health. CDR3s include the opening cysteine and the closing phenylalanine or tryptophan. Each record gives: D gene, V gene, J gene, CDR3 DNA, CDR3 protein. The D gene is left open where the match is weak.

>.|TRBV28|TRBJ2-7
TGTGCCAGCAGACCCAGGGAAGGCCCCTACGAGCAGTACTTC
CASRPREGPYEQYF
>.|TRBV4-1|TRBJ1-1
TGCGCCAGCAGCCAACGATGGGACTTGAACACTGAAGCTTTCTTT
CASSQRWDLNTEAFF
>.|TRBV7-9|TRBJ1-2
TGTGCCAGCAGCTTATCACAGTTTGGCTACACCTTC
CASSLSQFGYTF
>.|TRBV5-1|TRBJ1-1
TGCGCCAGCAGCTCGCATAGTGACACTGAAGCTTTCTTT
CASSSHSDTEAFF
>TRBD2|TRBV28|TRBJ2-5
TGTGCCAGCAGTTCCCCTGGGAGGGCGGAGACCCAGTACTTC
CASSSPGRAETQYF
>.|TRBV28|TRBJ2-7
TGTGCCAGCAGTTTAGCTGCGGCAGGGCCCTACGAGCAGTACTTC
CASSLAAAGPYEQYF
>.|TRBV7-2|TRBJ1-6
TGTGCCAGCAGCATACGGGCCCGGTGGCCCCTCCACTTT
CASSIRARWPLHF
>.|TRBV5-1|TRBJ1-1
TGCGCCAGCGGCACAGGGCACATGAACACTGAAGCTTTCTTT
CASGTGHMNTEAFF
>TRBD1|TRBV4-3|TRBJ1-3
TGCGCCAGCAGCCGGACAGGGCTAGGAGGAAACACCATATATTTT
CASSRTGLGGNTIYF
>.|TRBV28|TRBJ2-5
TGTGCCAGCAGTTCGCCCGCGACTTCTCAAGAGACCCAGTACTTC
CASSSPATSQETQYF
>.|TRBV5-6|TRBJ1-1
TGTGCCAGCAGCTTTGTCAGAACTGAAGGAGCTTTCTTT
CASSFVRTEGAFF
>.|TRBV28|TRBJ2-2
TGTGCCAGCAGTTTAGGACACGGGAAGCCGTACACCGGGGAGCTGTTTTTT
CASSLGHGKPYTGELFF
>.|TRBV6-1|TRBJ2-1
TGTGCCAGCAGTGAAGCCCAGTACAATGAGCAGTTCTTC
CASSEAQYNEQFF
>.|TRBV10-3|TRBJ2-7
TGTGCCATCAGTGCAAGTGGAACCCTCTCCTACGAGCAGTACTTC
CAISASGTLSYEQYF
>.|TRBV11-1|TRBJ2-1
TGTGCCAGCAGCTTAGCAGAACGTGGTGGCTTAAGCAATGAGCAGTTCTTC
CASSLAERGGLSNEQFF
>.|TRBV18|TRBJ1-6
TGTGCCAGCTCACCTACCGCGGGCCAGAATTCTGGGGGTTCACCCCTCCACTTT
CASSPTAGQNSGGSPLHF
>.|TRBV7-7|TRBJ1-3
TGTGCTAGCAGCCCCACAGGCGCCCCAGGAAACACCATATATTTT
CASSPTGAPGNTIYF
>TRBD1|TRBV18|TRBJ1-3
TGTGCCAGCTATACCGGGACAGGGGCTTTCTCTGGAAACACCATATATTTT
CASYTGTGAFSGNTIYF
>.|TRBV11-1|TRBJ1-1
TGTGCCAGCAGCTTAGCAGGGGTTACTGAAGCTTTCTTT
CASSLAGVTEAFF
>TRBD1|TRBV5-1|TRBJ2-2
TGCGCCAGCAGCTTGGAGGGACAGGGGGCGGCCGGGGAGCTGTTTTTT
CASSLEGQGAAGELFF
>TRBD2|TRBV9|TRBJ2-1
TGTGCCAGCAGCGCGACTAGCGGGACCTACAATGAGCAGTTCTTC
CASSATSGTYNEQFF
>TRBD1|TRBV11-2|TRBJ1-6
TGTGCCAGCAGCTCCCAGGGACAGGGTAATTCACCCCTCCACTTT
CASSSQGQGNSPLHF
>.|TRBV4-1|TRBJ1-2
TGCGCCAGCAGCCAAAACCGATGGAACTATGGCTACACCTTC
CASSQNRWNYGYTF
>.|TRBV19|TRBJ1-1
TGTGCCAGTAGCGCCGACCCAACTGGTGAAGCTTTCTTT
CASSADPTGEAFF
>TRBD2|TRBV2|TRBJ2-7
TGTGCCAGCAGTGATAGTCTAGCGGGCTCCTACGAGCAGTACTTC
CASSDSLAGSYEQYF
>.|TRBV10-3|TRBJ1-5
TGTGCCATCAGCGAAATGTTCAGCAATCAGCCCCAGCATTTT
CAISEMFSNQPQHF
>.|TRBV7-2|TRBJ2-1
TGTGCCAGCAGCCTCTTATTGGCGGGACAGTACAATGAGCAGTTCTTC
CASSLLLAGQYNEQFF
>TRBD2|TRBV9|TRBJ2-5
TGTGCCAGCAGCGCAGGGACTAGCGGGGGAATACAAGAGACCCAGTACTTC
CASSAGTSGGIQETQYF
>.|TRBV19|TRBJ1-5
TGTGCCAGTAGTATTTCGGTTGGGGGTCAGCCCCAGCATTTT
CASSISVGGQPQHF
>.|TRBV6-1|TRBJ1-5
TGTGCCGCCCGGGGCAGCAATCAGCCCCAGCATTTT
CAARGSNQPQHF
>TRBD2|TRBV6-5|TRBJ2-7
TGTGCCAGCAGTCAGACTAGCGGATCCTACGAGCAGTACTTC
CASSQTSGSYEQYF
>.|TRBV2|TRBJ1-5
TGTGCCAGCAGCAAATCCGGGACAAAAGGCGGTCAGCCCCAGCATTTT
CASSKSGTKGGQPQHF
>.|TRBV5-1|TRBJ2-3
TGCGCCAGCAGCCGTCAGACTAGGACAGATACGCAGTATTTT
CASSRQTRTDTQYF
>.|TRBV7-9|TRBJ1-3
TGTGCCAGCAGCGCGTGGGGGACTGGAAACACCATATATTTT
CASSAWGTGNTIYF
>TRBD2|TRBV28|TRBJ2-5
TGTGCCAGCAGTTCGTTCGGGGGGGCGGAGACCCAGTACTTC
CASSSFGGAETQYF
>TRBD1|TRBV2|TRBJ2-7
TGTGCCAGCAGCCTGACAGGGCTCGAGCAGTACTTC
CASSLTGLEQYF
>.|TRBV19|TRBJ2-5
TGTGCCAGTAGTATAGATGGCGCTGTAGAGACCCAGTACTTC
CASSIDGAVETQYF
>.|TRBV18|TRBJ2-7
TGTGCCAGCTCACCATACGACCCGTTCGAGCAGTACTTC
CASSPYDPFEQYF
>.|TRBV28|TRBJ1-2
TGTGCCACCCAGGCTCTGTCCTATGGCTACACCTTC
CATQALSYGYTF
>.|TRBV28|TRBJ2-3
TGTGCCAGCGGTAACAGGGTGCAGTATTTT
CASGNRVQYF
>TRBD1|TRBV27|TRBJ1-6
TGTGCCAGCAGCTTCGGGACAGGCAATTCACCCCTCCACTTT
CASSFGTGNSPLHF
>TRBD1|TRBV4-1|TRBJ2-1
TGCGCCAGCAGCCCGTCCCGGGACAGGGATGAGCAGTTCTTC
CASSPSRDRDEQFF
>.|TRBV7-9|TRBJ2-5
TGTGCCAGCAGTTCGAGCGGGCCCTGGGGGGAGACCCAGTACTTC
CASSSSGPWGETQYF